These T cell receptor beta chains were read from a single sample in a study of blood T cell repertoires in COVID-19. Libraries were prepared by immunoSEQ multiplex PCR; TCRdb keeps only in-frame clonotypes and omits some of them. This table holds 350,000 or so clones, 80% to 90% found once. Sequencing was carried out using PBMCs or T cells enriched from blood (not recorded which). The receptors were sampled from a woman in her forties with acute COVID-19. Each CDR3 is given with its conserved first and last residue. Each record gives: D gene, clone size, CDR3 length, J gene, V gene, CDR3 DNA, CDR3 protein. A D gene is named only where the DNA matches it firmly. Size is omitted from some rows. Given values are once, few, many or a class for expanded clones.

d_call: TRBD1; clone_size: -; cdr3_length: 13; j_call: TRBJ1-2; v_call: TRBV7-2; cdr3_nt: TGTGCCAGCAGCTTCGACAGGGAGAATGGCTACACCTTC; cdr3_aa: CASSFDRENGYTF
d_call: -; clone_size: -; cdr3_length: 14; j_call: TRBJ1-2; v_call: TRBV18; cdr3_nt: TGTGCCAGCTCCACCGGGGGGGCTAACTATGGCTACACCTTC; cdr3_aa: CASSTGGANYGYTF
d_call: TRBD2; clone_size: -; cdr3_length: 14; j_call: TRBJ2-5; v_call: TRBV6-2/TRBV6-3; cdr3_nt: TGTGCCAGCAGTTACCTACTAGCGGGGGAGACCCAGTACTTC; cdr3_aa: CASSYLLAGETQYF
d_call: TRBD1; clone_size: -; cdr3_length: 16; j_call: TRBJ1-4; v_call: TRBV5-1; cdr3_nt: TGCGCCAGCAGCTGGGGACAGGGGAATGGGATTGAAAAACTGTTTTTT; cdr3_aa: CASSWGQGNGIEKLFF
d_call: -; clone_size: -; cdr3_length: 17; j_call: TRBJ1-3; v_call: TRBV4-1; cdr3_nt: TGCGCCAGCAGCCAAGAGAGACAGGTCCTCTCTGGAAACACCATATATTTT; cdr3_aa: CASSQERQVLSGNTIYF
d_call: -; clone_size: -; cdr3_length: 14; j_call: TRBJ1-5; v_call: TRBV6-1; cdr3_nt: TGTGCCAGCAGTGAAGGGGGCCGCAATCAGCCCCAGCATTTT; cdr3_aa: CASSEGGRNQPQHF
d_call: -; clone_size: -; cdr3_length: 14; j_call: TRBJ1-2; v_call: TRBV7-6; cdr3_nt: TGTGCCAGCAGCCCCCGGGGAGGGAACTATGGCTACACCTTC; cdr3_aa: CASSPRGGNYGYTF
d_call: TRBD2; clone_size: few; cdr3_length: 15; j_call: TRBJ2-2; v_call: TRBV2; cdr3_nt: TGTGCCAGCAGGGGACTAGCCACGAACACCGGGGAGCTGTTTTTT; cdr3_aa: CASRGLATNTGELFF
d_call: TRBD1; clone_size: -; cdr3_length: 13; j_call: TRBJ1-2; v_call: TRBV12-3/TRBV12-4; cdr3_nt: TGTGCCAGCAGGCCGACAGGGACCTATGGCTACACCTTC; cdr3_aa: CASRPTGTYGYTF
d_call: -; clone_size: -; cdr3_length: 15; j_call: TRBJ2-7; v_call: TRBV27; cdr3_nt: TGTGCCAGCAGTTTCCCCATTAGGAGGGGCCACGAGCAGTACTTC; cdr3_aa: CASSFPIRRGHEQYF
d_call: -; clone_size: -; cdr3_length: 14; j_call: TRBJ1-2; v_call: TRBV29-1; cdr3_nt: TGCAGCGTTGCGGACAGATCGGGTAACTATGGCTACACCTTC; cdr3_aa: CSVADRSGNYGYTF
d_call: -; clone_size: -; cdr3_length: 15; j_call: TRBJ1-1; v_call: TRBV19; cdr3_nt: TGTGCCAGTAGTATAGGAACGGGAATGAACACTGAAGCTTTCTTT; cdr3_aa: CASSIGTGMNTEAFF
d_call: -; clone_size: -; cdr3_length: 12; j_call: TRBJ2-7; v_call: TRBV28; cdr3_nt: TGTGCCAGCAGTTTGGGGAGCTACGAGCAGTACTTC; cdr3_aa: CASSLGSYEQYF
d_call: TRBD1; clone_size: -; cdr3_length: 11; j_call: TRBJ2-6; v_call: TRBV19; cdr3_nt: TGTGCCAGTAGTCATACCGGGACAGTGACTTTC; cdr3_aa: CASSHTGTVTF
d_call: -; clone_size: -; cdr3_length: 14; j_call: TRBJ1-2; v_call: TRBV10-3; cdr3_nt: TGTGCCATCAGTGATTCATTGGGGGGCTATGGCTACACCTTC; cdr3_aa: CAISDSLGGYGYTF
d_call: -; clone_size: -; cdr3_length: 15; j_call: TRBJ2-4; v_call: TRBV28; cdr3_nt: TGTGCCAGCAGTTTGGTATGGCAAGCCAAAAACATTCAGTACTTC; cdr3_aa: CASSLVWQAKNIQYF
d_call: TRBD1; clone_size: -; cdr3_length: 13; j_call: TRBJ1-1; v_call: TRBV7-3; cdr3_nt: TGTGCCAGCAGCTTAGGACAGGGTGGTGAAGCTTTCTTT; cdr3_aa: CASSLGQGGEAFF
d_call: -; clone_size: -; cdr3_length: 13; j_call: TRBJ1-2; v_call: TRBV4-3; cdr3_nt: TGCGCCAGCAGCCAAGACAGGGGAAATGGCTACACCTTC; cdr3_aa: CASSQDRGNGYTF
d_call: TRBD1; clone_size: -; cdr3_length: 16; j_call: TRBJ1-3; v_call: TRBV5-4; cdr3_nt: TGTGCCAGCTCCCTGGACAGGACGAGCTCTGGAAACACCATATATTTT; cdr3_aa: CASSLDRTSSGNTIYF
d_call: -; clone_size: -; cdr3_length: 16; j_call: TRBJ2-1; v_call: TRBV11-2; cdr3_nt: TGTGCCAGCAGCTTAGCAAAACACCTCCGTGACAATGAGCAGTTCTTC; cdr3_aa: CASSLAKHLRDNEQFF
d_call: -; clone_size: -; cdr3_length: 13; j_call: TRBJ1-1; v_call: TRBV27; cdr3_nt: TGTGCCAGCAGTCCTCTTTGGAGCACTGAAGCTTTCTTT; cdr3_aa: CASSPLWSTEAFF
d_call: TRBD1; clone_size: -; cdr3_length: 12; j_call: TRBJ2-7; v_call: TRBV18; cdr3_nt: TGTGCCAGCTCACCCGCGACAGGGCTGTTGTACTTC; cdr3_aa: CASSPATGLLYF
d_call: TRBD1; clone_size: -; cdr3_length: 14; j_call: TRBJ1-5; v_call: TRBV3-1/TRBV3-2; cdr3_nt: TGTGCCAGCAGCCTACGACAGGGGAGTCAGCCCCAGCATTTT; cdr3_aa: CASSLRQGSQPQHF
d_call: -; clone_size: -; cdr3_length: 11; j_call: TRBJ2-3; v_call: TRBV29-1; cdr3_nt: TGCAGCGTTCCCCTTACAGATACGCAGTATTTT; cdr3_aa: CSVPLTDTQYF
d_call: TRBD1; clone_size: -; cdr3_length: 17; j_call: TRBJ1-5; v_call: TRBV4-3; cdr3_nt: TGCGCCAGCAGCCGATGGACAGGGGGGACTAGCAATCAGCCCCAGCATTTT; cdr3_aa: CASSRWTGGTSNQPQHF
d_call: TRBD2; clone_size: -; cdr3_length: 17; j_call: TRBJ2-3; v_call: TRBV5-6; cdr3_nt: TGTGCCAGCAGCTTTTCTTTAACTAGCGGAGCGACAGATACGCAGTATTTT; cdr3_aa: CASSFSLTSGATDTQYF
d_call: -; clone_size: few; cdr3_length: 14; j_call: TRBJ2-7; v_call: TRBV20-1; cdr3_nt: TGCAGTGCTAGTAGCGGATTCGGAACCTACGAGCAGTACTTC; cdr3_aa: CSASSGFGTYEQYF
d_call: -; clone_size: -; cdr3_length: 13; j_call: TRBJ2-1; v_call: TRBV7-2; cdr3_nt: TGTGCCAGCAGCCATGGGGAGGCGGGGGAGCAGTTCTTC; cdr3_aa: CASSHGEAGEQFF
d_call: -; clone_size: -; cdr3_length: 13; j_call: TRBJ2-4; v_call: TRBV5-4; cdr3_nt: TGTGCCAGCAGCTTGGGACAGCAAAACATTCAGTACTTC; cdr3_aa: CASSLGQQNIQYF
d_call: -; clone_size: -; cdr3_length: 13; j_call: TRBJ1-2; v_call: TRBV12-3/TRBV12-4; cdr3_nt: TGTGCCAGCAGTGTGGACAGCGGCTATGGCTACACCTTC; cdr3_aa: CASSVDSGYGYTF
d_call: -; clone_size: -; cdr3_length: 12; j_call: TRBJ2-1; v_call: TRBV7-2; cdr3_nt: TGTGCCAGCAGCGGGCTGTACAATGAGCAGTTCTTC; cdr3_aa: CASSGLYNEQFF
d_call: -; clone_size: -; cdr3_length: 15; j_call: TRBJ2-5; v_call: TRBV4-3; cdr3_nt: TGCGCCAGCAGCCAAGGGCAGGGGTATCAAGAGACCCAGTACTTC; cdr3_aa: CASSQGQGYQETQYF
d_call: TRBD2; clone_size: -; cdr3_length: 17; j_call: TRBJ2-3; v_call: TRBV7-8; cdr3_nt: TGTGCCAGCAGCTTCGCGGGAGTACCGCTTGGCACAGATACGCAGTATTTT; cdr3_aa: CASSFAGVPLGTDTQYF
d_call: TRBD2; clone_size: once; cdr3_length: 15; j_call: TRBJ2-3; v_call: TRBV27; cdr3_nt: TGTGCCAGCAGGAAGACTAGCGGAATACCAGATACGCAGTATTTT; cdr3_aa: CASRKTSGIPDTQYF
d_call: -; clone_size: -; cdr3_length: 12; j_call: TRBJ1-6; v_call: TRBV19; cdr3_nt: TGTGCCAGTAGTAACGTAGATTCACCCCTCCACTTT; cdr3_aa: CASSNVDSPLHF
d_call: TRBD2; clone_size: -; cdr3_length: 19; j_call: TRBJ2-1; v_call: TRBV7-6; cdr3_nt: TGTGCCAGCAGCTTAGTTTTTAGCGGGAGCCAAGGGCGCGGGAATGAGCAGTTCTTC; cdr3_aa: CASSLVFSGSQGRGNEQFF
d_call: -; clone_size: once; cdr3_length: 14; j_call: TRBJ1-2; v_call: TRBV7-2; cdr3_nt: TGTGCCAGCAGCTCAATAGCCCCGGGCTATGGCTACACCTTC; cdr3_aa: CASSSIAPGYGYTF
d_call: -; clone_size: -; cdr3_length: 15; j_call: TRBJ2-5; v_call: TRBV5-1; cdr3_nt: TGCGCCAGCAGCTTGTGGGACACGTTGCAAGAGACCCAGTACTTC; cdr3_aa: CASSLWDTLQETQYF
d_call: TRBD1; clone_size: -; cdr3_length: 14; j_call: TRBJ2-7; v_call: TRBV4-1; cdr3_nt: TGCGCCAGCAGCAAACCGGGACAGACCTACGAGCAGTACTTC; cdr3_aa: CASSKPGQTYEQYF
d_call: TRBD2; clone_size: once; cdr3_length: 16; j_call: TRBJ2-5; v_call: TRBV7-6; cdr3_nt: TGTGCCAGCAGCTTAGCGACTAGCGGGAGTGGGGAGACCCAGTACTTC; cdr3_aa: CASSLATSGSGETQYF
d_call: -; clone_size: -; cdr3_length: 13; j_call: TRBJ1-1; v_call: TRBV11-3; cdr3_nt: TGTGCCAGCAGCTTAGATGAAAGGAGAGAAGCTTTCTTT; cdr3_aa: CASSLDERREAFF
d_call: -; clone_size: -; cdr3_length: 14; j_call: TRBJ1-3; v_call: TRBV19; cdr3_nt: TGTGCCAGTAGTATGCGGAACTCTGGAAACACCATATATTTT; cdr3_aa: CASSMRNSGNTIYF
d_call: -; clone_size: few; cdr3_length: 13; j_call: TRBJ1-1; v_call: TRBV12-3/TRBV12-4; cdr3_nt: TGTGCCAGCAGTTTAGATCGGGGTTCTGAAGCTTTCTTT; cdr3_aa: CASSLDRGSEAFF
d_call: TRBD1; clone_size: -; cdr3_length: 15; j_call: TRBJ1-1; v_call: TRBV5-6; cdr3_nt: TGTGCCAGCAGCTTGGGACAGACAGGGAGCACTGAAGCTTTCTTT; cdr3_aa: CASSLGQTGSTEAFF
d_call: TRBD2; clone_size: -; cdr3_length: 16; j_call: TRBJ2-1; v_call: TRBV18; cdr3_nt: TGTGCCAGCTCACCGAGGGAGCGGGGGGTTTACAATGAGCAGTTCTTC; cdr3_aa: CASSPRERGVYNEQFF
d_call: -; clone_size: -; cdr3_length: 13; j_call: TRBJ2-7; v_call: TRBV3-1/TRBV3-2; cdr3_nt: TGTGCCAGCAGCCAAGCGTGGGTAGGGGCGCAGTACTTC; cdr3_aa: CASSQAWVGAQYF
d_call: TRBD2; clone_size: -; cdr3_length: 15; j_call: TRBJ2-3; v_call: TRBV11-3; cdr3_nt: TGTGCCAGCAGCTCCCGGGAGGACCGCACAGATACGCAGTATTTT; cdr3_aa: CASSSREDRTDTQYF
d_call: TRBD1; clone_size: -; cdr3_length: 17; j_call: TRBJ1-6; v_call: TRBV12-5; cdr3_nt: TGTGCTAGTGGTTTGGAGTCCGGGGGACAGGGTTTTTCACCCCTCCACTTT; cdr3_aa: CASGLESGGQGFSPLHF
d_call: -; clone_size: -; cdr3_length: 13; j_call: TRBJ2-7; v_call: TRBV12-3/TRBV12-4; cdr3_nt: TGTGCCAGCAGTTTAGGGCAGATTTACGAGCAGTACTTC; cdr3_aa: CASSLGQIYEQYF
d_call: TRBD1; clone_size: -; cdr3_length: 15; j_call: TRBJ1-5; v_call: TRBV7-8; cdr3_nt: TGTGCCAGCAGCTTTACGGACAGGGTCAATCAGCCCCAGCATTTT; cdr3_aa: CASSFTDRVNQPQHF